The 29 T cell receptor beta chains below were found in one sample sequenced in a study of T cell responses to AZD1222 COVID-19 vaccine. TCRdb's table, derived via immunoSEQ multiplex PCR, lists solely in-frame clones and lacks some. The sample holds 200,000 or so clones, about 89% seen once. This specimen consisted of peripheral blood, obtained on day 0 of MenACWY control vaccination. Receptors were obtained from an adult in good health.

V and J are TRBV27 and TRBJ1-5; D is perhaps TRBD1 (6 bases). This CDR3 comprises 14 residues. V shed 6 bases and J shed 3 bases, with 12 bases lying between them. Looked up from germline, CDR1 is MNHEY and CDR2 is SMNVEV (reference sequence). This chain's CDR3 is CASSLDRINQPQHF. The CDR3 DNA reads TGTGCCAGCAGCCTGGACAGAATCAATCAGCCCCAGCATTTT.

The chain uses TRBV6-5 and TRBJ2-7; a possible D gene is TRBD2 (5 bases). CDR1 and CDR2 from the germline V gene are MNHEY and SVGAGI. This CDR3 has 15 amino acids. V lost 0 bases to trimming and J lost 4 bases, with 13 bases between them. CDR3 residues: CASSYSPRTHYEQYF. CDR3 coding DNA: TGTGCCAGCAGTTACTCCCCCCGGACTCATTACGAGCAGTACTTC.

This rearrangement joins TRBV19 to TRBJ1-2; perhaps TRBD1 as D (5 bases). Deletions cut 6 bases from V and 7 bases from J, with 9 bases between. From germline, CDR1 is LNHDA and CDR2 SQIVND (reference sequence). The CDR3 is 11 amino acids. The DNA for the CDR3 is TGTGCCAGTAGCCAGGGATCTGGCTACACCTTC. Translation gives CASSQGSGYTF.

The chain is built from TRBV4-1 and TRBJ1-2; D is perhaps TRBD1 (5 bases). The germline V gene has CDR1 MGHRA and CDR2 YSYEKL. Trimming cost V 4 bases and J 8 bases, with 17 bases left between them. This CDR3 is built from 14 residues. The chain's CDR3 is CASSRPAGTEGYTF. The DNA for the CDR3 is TGCGCCAGCAGCCGCCCCGCGGGGACGGAAGGCTACACCTTC.

The rearrangement joins TRBV19 to TRBJ1-1; no firm D call. Trimming took 4 bases from V and 3 from J, leaving 3 bases between them. Germline CDR1 LNHDA, CDR2 SQIVND (reference sequence). The CDR3 runs 11 residues. In nucleotides, the CDR3 is TGTGCCAGTAGTAGATACACTGAAGCTTTCTTT. Encoded protein: CASSRYTEAFF.

V and J are TRBV6-2 or TRBV6-3 and TRBJ1-2; tentatively, D is TRBD1 (6 bases). This CDR3 comprises 13 residues. Germline values: CDR1 MNHEY, CDR2 SVGEGT. Deletions cut 6 bases from V and 4 bases from J, with 12 bases between. CDR3 sequence (DNA): TGTGCCAGCAGCTCTGGACAGAGCTATGGCTACACCTTC. Its protein is CASSSGQSYGYTF.

The V call is TRBV9, the J call TRBJ2-1, with TRBD2 matching over 14 bases. The CDR3 is 15 residues long. Per the germline V gene, CDR1 is SGDLS and CDR2 is YYNGEE. The V and J ends lost 4 bases and 8 bases, in that order; junction bases with no gene match: 5. This chain's CDR3 is CASSTGTSGSDEQFF. The CDR3, as DNA: TGTGCCAGCAGCACCGGGACTAGCGGGAGTGATGAGCAGTTCTTC.

This chain joins TRBV28 and TRBJ2-5; 12 nucleotides line up with TRBD2. The germline CDR1 and CDR2 sequences are MDHEN and SYDVKM. CDR3 size: 14 residues. The ends lost 5 bases at V and 3 bases at J; junction bases unmatched: 1. CDR3 amino acids: CASSRLAGEETQYF. The CDR3 DNA is TGTGCCAGCAGTCGACTAGCGGGAGAAGAGACCCAGTACTTC.

The chain combines TRBV27 with TRBJ1-5, with 7 positions matching TRBD1. The CDR3 covers 14 residues. The germline V gene has CDR1 MNHEY and CDR2 SMNVEV (reference sequence). The V and J ends lost 3 bases and 5 bases, in that order; junction bases with no gene match: 4. This chain's CDR3 is CASSLTGRDQPQHF. In DNA, the CDR3 is TGTGCCAGCAGTTTGACAGGGAGGGATCAGCCCCAGCATTTT.

This clone was observed a single time. The chain is built from TRBV6-5 and TRBJ2-2, with D perhaps matching TRBD2 (5 bases). CDR1 and CDR2 from the germline V gene are MNHEY and SVGAGI. Trimming removed 4 bases at V and 1 base at J, with 10 bases between. The CDR3 totals 15 residues. Written as DNA, the CDR3 is TGTGCCAGCAGTTTACTAGGGCTGAACACCGGGGAGCTGTTTTTT. Its protein is CASSLLGLNTGELFF.

The chain combines TRBV27 with TRBJ1-6, with D perhaps TRBD1 (6 bases). The V end was cut by 2 bases, the J end by 13 bases, with 15 bases between. Per the germline V gene, CDR1 is MNHEY and CDR2 is SMNVEV (reference sequence). CDR3 size: 14 residues. CDR3 nucleotide sequence: TGTGCCAGCAGTTTAGGCTTAGGGGGACCGCCCCTCCACTTT. This gives the protein CASSLGLGGPPLHF.

This chain uses TRBV6-5 with TRBJ2-3; 8 bases agree with TRBD2. The CDR3 sequence is 14 residues long. J lost 4 bases, V lost 4 bases, and 4 bases had no gene match. CDR1 is MNHEY, CDR2 SVGAGI, per germline. The CDR3 bases are TGTGCCAGCAGTTCTCGAGCGGGGGCAGATACGCAGTATTTT. This codes for CASSSRAGADTQYF.

V gene TRBV19 combines with J gene TRBJ2-1, with 7 bases aligning to TRBD2. The J segment lost 2 bases and the V segment lost 0 bases, leaving 7 bases of the junction unmatched. Looked up from germline, CDR1 is LNHDA and CDR2 is SQIVND (reference sequence). The CDR3 consists of 17 residues. The CDR3 DNA reads as TGTGCCAGTAGTATAGATCAGCGCGGGAGTACCTACAATGAGCAGTTCTTC. It translates to CASSIDQRGSTYNEQFF.

The chain carries TRBV2 and TRBJ2-7, with TRBD1 identical over 12 bases. The trim removed 8 bases at V and 5 bases at J, leaving 16 bases unmatched. This CDR3 is built from 17 residues. The germline V gene encodes CDR1 SNHLY and CDR2 FYNNEI. The CDR3 DNA reads as TGTGCCAGCTCTACTTTCCGGGGACAGGGGGCCTGGCACGAGCAGTACTTC. This encodes CASSTFRGQGAWHEQYF.

The rearrangement uses TRBV27 and TRBJ2-7, with 7 bases lining up with TRBD1. The CDR3 consists of 14 residues. The germline gives CDR1 MNHEY, CDR2 SMNVEV (reference sequence). V lost 5 bases and J lost 4; bases outside the gene matches: 8. The CDR3 here is CASSGARRGYEQYF. The DNA for the CDR3 is TGTGCCAGCAGTGGAGCACGCAGGGGGTACGAGCAGTACTTC.

The chain carries TRBV28 and TRBJ2-7; no firm D call. This CDR3 spans 12 amino acids. V gave up 3 bases and J gave up 7 bases, with 10 bases separating them. Germline CDR1 is MDHEN and CDR2 is SYDVKM. CDR3 nucleotide sequence: TGTGCCAGCAGTTTCCCTGGTTGGGAGCAGTACTTC. Its protein is CASSFPGWEQYF. The whole variable domain, remainder taken from reference TRBV28 and TRBJ2-7, is DVKVTQSSRYLVKRTGEKVFLECVQDMDHENMFWYRQDPGLGLRLIYFSYDVKMKEKGDIPEGYSVSREKKERFSLILESASTNQTSMYLCASSFPGWEQYFGPGTRLTVT.

Concerning this clone itself: The sample holds other DNA sequences that translate to the same CDR3. This sequence joins TRBV6-5 and TRBJ2-5; 14 nucleotides match TRBD2. Germline CDR1 reads MNHEY; CDR2 reads SVGAGI. The CDR3 spans 16 residues. Losses at the gene ends were 0 bases for V and 4 bases for J; bases not matched to a gene: 1. In DNA form, the CDR3 reads TGTGCCAGCAGTTACTCGGGGACTAGCGGGGGAGAGACCCAGTACTTC. Amino acids: CASSYSGTSGGETQYF.

V gene TRBV7-2 combines with J gene TRBJ1-1, with TRBD1 as a possible D gene (5 bases). The germline V gene encodes CDR1 SGHTA and CDR2 FQGNSA. Trimming shortened V by 4 bases and J by 11 bases, and 20 bases separated the two germline ends. The CDR3 loop spans 14 amino acids. The CDR3 region is CASSYLISGTEAFF. As DNA, the CDR3 is TGTGCCAGCAGCTACCTGATCTCAGGGACCGAGGCTTTCTTT.

This clone showed up just once. The chain couples TRBV30 to TRBJ1-1; maybe TRBD1 (5 bases). The CDR3 covers 15 residues. Trimming cost V 0 bases and J 3 bases, with 14 bases left between them. The germline V gene has CDR1 GTSNPN and CDR2 SVGIG (reference sequence). This CDR3 reads CAWSVWGEMYTEAFF. The CDR3 bases are TGTGCCTGGAGTGTATGGGGGGAAATGTACACTGAAGCTTTCTTT.

This chain connects TRBV27 to TRBJ2-7; unclear D gene. This CDR3 has 14 residues. CDR1 and CDR2 from the germline V gene are MNHEY and SMNVEV (reference sequence). V lost 6 bases and J lost 7, with 19 bases in between. CDR3 sequence (DNA): TGTGCCAGCAGGCAAGCTGGCCGCCCGAGAGAGCAGTACTTC. Translation: CASRQAGRPREQYF.

The J gene is TRBJ1-3, the V gene TRBV7-2; D ambiguous. The CDR3 is 16 residues long. Germline V gene sequence: CDR1 SGHTA, CDR2 FQGNSA. The V and J ends lost 1 base and 0 bases respectively, with 10 bases between them. The CDR3 DNA reads as TGTGCCAGCAGCTTAGTTATGGGGAGCTCTGGAAACACCATATATTTT. It is translated as CASSLVMGSSGNTIYF.

This chain joins TRBV9 and TRBJ1-5, with D possibly TRBD1 on 5 matching bases. The ends were cut back, 0 bases at V and 6 bases at J, with 10 bases in the middle. This CDR3 is 14 amino acids long. Germline CDR1 and CDR2: SGDLS and YYNGEE. The CDR3 spells CASSVAGRGQPQHF. The CDR3 DNA is TGTGCCAGCAGCGTAGCAGGGAGGGGTCAGCCCCAGCATTTT.

This rearrangement joins TRBV7-9 to TRBJ1-2, with 9 nucleotides matching TRBD1. Germline lookup yields CDR1 SEHNR and CDR2 FQNEAQ (reference sequence). The CDR3 runs to 15 residues. The junction had 10 bases not matched to a gene; V was cut back by 4 bases and J by 7 bases. Written as DNA, the CDR3 is TGTGCCAGCAGCTACGAAGGACAGGGGTATGGTGGCTACACCTTC. It is translated as CASSYEGQGYGGYTF.

CDR3 DNA: TGTGCCACCAGCAGAGATGAAGGCGGAGGGGGCTACGGGGAGCTGTTTTTT. Protein: CATSRDEGGGGYGELFF. The chain joins TRBV15 to TRBJ2-2, with D possibly being TRBD1 (7 bases). The V gene's germline CDR1 is LNHNV and CDR2 YYDKDF (reference sequence). This CDR3 spans 17 amino acids. With 0 bases removed from V and 7 bases from J, the gap between germline ends came to 18 bases.

The chain uses TRBV29-1 and TRBJ1-3; D not resolved. Trimming stripped 4 bases from V and 0 bases from J, with 13 bases between. The CDR3 is made up of 15 amino acids. Germline V gene data show CDR1 as SQVTM and CDR2 as ANQGSEA. CDR3 residues: CSVATLQGSGNTIYF. Here the CDR3 DNA reads TGCAGCGTTGCCACCTTACAAGGCTCTGGAAACACCATATATTTT.

The V gene is TRBV5-1, the J gene TRBJ2-7; 10 bases map to TRBD2. Germline CDR1 reads SGHRS; CDR2 reads YFSETQ. This CDR3 spans 14 amino acids. The V segment lost 0 bases and the J segment 6 bases; nucleotides outside the gene matches: 3. Written as DNA, the CDR3 is TGCGCCAGCAGCTTGGAGTCTAGCGGGAGCGAGCAGTACTTC. Its protein product is CASSLESSGSEQYF.

This rearrangement joins TRBV6-5 to TRBJ2-7; 7 positions agree with TRBD1. This CDR3 comprises 15 residues. Trimming removed 6 bases from V and 2 bases from J; junction bases left unmatched: 10. Germline V gives CDR1 MNHEY, CDR2 SVGAGI. In DNA, the CDR3 is TGTGCCAGCAGCCACCCGCCGGGACAGACCTACGAGCAGTACTTC. Translation gives CASSHPPGQTYEQYF.

The chain carries TRBV9 and TRBJ1-2; perhaps TRBD1 as D (5 bases). The germline V gene has CDR1 SGDLS and CDR2 YYNGEE. Deletions cut 0 bases from V and 2 bases from J, with 20 bases between. CDR3 size: 18 residues. The CDR3, as DNA: TGTGCCAGCAGCGTAGAGCGGGAGGTGCTGAGGGGAAACTATGGCTACACCTTC. Protein product: CASSVEREVLRGNYGYTF.

The rearrangement uses TRBV5-6 and TRBJ2-2; no clear D gene. The germline gives CDR1 SGHDT, CDR2 YYEEEE. CDR3 length: 11 amino acids. V was trimmed by 5 bases and J by 1 base, leaving 0 bases between them. The CDR3 is CASRNTGELFF. CDR3 in DNA: TGTGCCAGCAGGAACACCGGGGAGCTGTTTTTT. Based on the CDR3 plus reference TRBV5-6 and TRBJ2-2, the full variable domain is DAGVTQSPTHLIKTRGQQVTLRCSPKSGHDTVSWYQQALGQGPQFIFQYYEEEERQRGNFPDRFSGHQFPNYSSELNVNALLLGDSALYLCASRNTGELFFGEGSRLTVL.